This T cell receptor beta chain was captured in a study of blood T cells in healthy people across ages. Study summary: Per every two T cells, about one barcoded beta molecule was captured by template switching. General study results and limits: Total diversity from one million sequenced T cells was likely underestimated.

It was with a sample-barcoded 5' primer and a J-beta primer mix that a second PCR of roughly 6 to 11 cycles was run. Each of the cDNA molecules was tagged by a template-switch adaptor with 12 random nucleotides. TCRdb reanalysed the 5' RACE reads using MiXCR and keeps one entry per CDR3 protein. The sample holds 1.5 million to 2 million distinct CDR3 sequences, 25% to 30% seen once. In its sample, this clonotype was seen a few times. Its antigen is currently unknown. Sequencing input: blood. The receptor comes from a young woman in good health.

This chain's CDR3 is CASSEGTRGAEQFF. CDR3 nucleotides: TGTGCCAGCAGCGAGGGGACTAGAGGAGCTGAGCAGTTCTTC. The chain has TRBV7-2 and TRBJ2-1, with TRBD2 identical over 8 bases. Germline trimming cut 5 bases from V and 9 bases from J; bases unmatched to any gene: 9. Germline V gives CDR1 SGHTA, CDR2 FQGNSA. This CDR3 comprises 14 residues.